This T cell receptor beta chain emerged from a study of PD-1 blockade in mismatch repair-deficient tumors. For the study at large: Patients had approximately 13 mismatch repair-deficient cancer types and were previously treated and progressing. Study-wide results and caveats: Rapid post-treatment expansion, then contraction, generally preceding radiologic response, marked tumor-resident clones.

Profiling relied on immunoSEQ multiplex PCR, and the TCRdb table lists in-frame clones only, not all of them. The sample has some 66,000 clones; 70% to 90% are singletons. Notes on this clone: Antigen unknown.

Every patient had mismatch repair deficiency by PCR or immunohistochemistry. TCR sequencing covered a few patients who responded to pembrolizumab. The CDR3 loop spans 15 amino acids. V shed 1 base and J shed 3 bases, with 9 bases lying between them. The germline gives CDR1 MGHDK, CDR2 SYGVNS. The clonotype was recovered from an adult with mismatch repair-deficient cancer. The V gene is TRBV25-1, the J gene TRBJ2-2; D may be TRBD1 (6 bases). The sequencing used peripheral blood, collected 52 weeks after starting pembrolizumab. The CDR3 reads CASSESTGHTGELFF. The DNA for the CDR3 is TGTGCCAGCAGTGAATCTACAGGGCACACCGGGGAGCTGTTTTTT.